The 20 T cell receptor beta chains below all came from one sample that was sequenced in a study of CD8+CD57+ T cells in acquired aplastic anemia. The TCR beta profiling, which covered VDJ combination and CDR3 sequence, was carried out using genomic DNA as the template. TCRdb used MiXCR to reprocess the reads, holding one entry per CDR3 protein. The sample contains about 160,000 distinct CDR3 sequences, 45% to 55% of which appear only once. By flow cytometry, patients selected for sequencing had shown an expansion of CD8+CD57+ cells. Sequencing was done on a sample of sorted CD4+, CD8+, or CD8+CD57+ T cells (not recorded which) from PBMCs. The receptor source for this set is a human donor with aplastic anemia.

A word on this clonotype: A much more abundant neighbour one base away suggests this may be a read error. The V and J genes are TRBV9 and TRBJ2-5; D may be TRBD1 (5 bases). Trimming stripped 4 bases from V and 5 bases from J, with 18 bases between. The CDR3 is 15 amino acids. Germline CDR1 and CDR2: SGDLS and YYNGEE. The DNA for the CDR3 is TGTGCCAGCAGCTCCAGGGCCGGGCAGCAGGAGACCCAGTACTTC. It translates to CASSSRAGQQETQYF.

As concerns this clonotype: The conserved phenylalanine or tryptophan normally closing the CDR3 is absent here, so this likely arose from a read error. The V gene is TRBV2, the J gene TRBJ2-7; D not resolved. Germline CDR1 and CDR2: SNHLY and FYNNEI. CDR3 length equals 12 residues. V dropped 6 bases and J dropped 1 base, with 7 bases sitting between them. The CDR3 DNA sequence: TGTGCCAGCAGAGCCGGTTCCTACGAGCAGTACCTC. Protein: CASRAGSYEQYL.

The rearrangement links TRBV9 to TRBJ2-5; D assignment may be TRBD1 or TRBD2 (7 bases each). This CDR3 contains 14 residues. Trimming took 4 bases from V and 5 from J, leaving 15 bases between them. Germline-derived CDR1 and CDR2 are SGDLS and YYNGEE. CDR3 protein: CASSWRQGGETQYF. The CDR3 bases are TGTGCCAGCAGCTGGCGACAGGGAGGGGAGACCCAGTACTTC.

There are many counts of this clonotype. The J gene is TRBJ1-2, the V gene TRBV24-1, with D possibly TRBD1 on 5 matching bases. Germline V CDR1 and CDR2: KGHDR, SFDVKD. With 3 bases removed from V and 1 base from J, the gap between germline ends came to 11 bases. The CDR3 runs to 15 residues. The CDR3 here is CATSDPGLGNYGYTF. CDR3 sequence (DNA): TGTGCCACCAGTGATCCAGGGTTAGGTAACTATGGCTACACCTTC.

In its sample, this clonotype was seen many times. The chain links TRBV6-1 to TRBJ2-7, with TRBD1 identical over 7 bases. V was pared by 5 bases and J by 2 bases, with 3 bases of the junction left unmatched. There are 13 residues in the CDR3. CDR1 is MNHNS, CDR2 SASEGT, per germline. This chain's CDR3 is CASSKTGTYEQYF. The CDR3, as DNA: TGTGCCAGCAGTAAGACAGGGACCTACGAGCAGTACTTC.

The chain carries TRBV20-1 and TRBJ1-2; D unclear. This CDR3 has 13 amino acids. V was pared by 0 bases and J by 5 bases, with 10 bases between. Germline loops: CDR1 DFQATT, CDR2 SNEGSKA (reference sequence). The CDR3, as DNA: TGCAGTGCTAGAGATTATCAGACATATGGCTACACCTTC. Protein: CSARDYQTYGYTF.

This sequence joins TRBV27 and TRBJ2-2; D ambiguous. Germline-derived CDR1 and CDR2 are MNHEY and SMNVEV (reference sequence). V was shortened by 3 bases and J by 3 bases, with 11 bases between the two germline ends. There are 15 residues in the CDR3. In nucleotides, the CDR3 is TGTGCCAGCAGTTTCAGTGTAGGCGACACCGGGGAGCTGTTTTTT. It yields the protein CASSFSVGDTGELFF.

Worth noting for this clonotype: Lacking the conserved final phenylalanine or tryptophan, this CDR3 likely reflects a read error. The rearrangement links TRBV5-1 to TRBJ2-7; D call uncertain. The CDR3 sequence is 14 residues long. CDR1 is SGHRS, CDR2 YFSETQ, per germline. V gave up 3 bases and J gave up 0 bases, with 10 bases separating them. CDR3 coding DNA: TGCGCCAGCAGCTCCCGGAAGGTCTCCTACGAGCAGTACTCC. This codes for CASSSRKVSYEQYS.

This clonotype showed up many times. The chain uses TRBV24-1 and TRBJ2-1; the D is unclear. V was cut by 3 bases and J by 9 bases, with 14 bases left in between. Germline values: CDR1 KGHDR, CDR2 SFDVKD. This CDR3 is 14 amino acids long. The CDR3 protein is CATSDGAGSVEQFF. The CDR3, as DNA: TGTGCCACCAGTGATGGTGCCGGATCGGTTGAGCAGTTCTTC.

CDR3 nucleotide sequence: TGCAGCGTTGAACAGGCGAACACCGGGGAGCTGTTTTTT. It is translated as CSVEQANTGELFF. The V call is TRBV29-1, the J call TRBJ2-2; D remains unclear. Germline loops: CDR1 SQVTM, CDR2 ANQGSEA. The CDR3 is 13 amino acids. The ends were cut back, 2 bases at V and 0 bases at J, with 4 bases in the middle.

Many counts were recorded for this clonotype. The chain has TRBV29-1 and TRBJ1-2, with 11 bases aligning to TRBD1. Germline CDR1 and CDR2: SQVTM and ANQGSEA. The CDR3 runs 17 residues. V dropped 7 bases and J dropped 4; count of bases not matched to a gene: 17. CDR3 amino acids: CSATFGQGARVGYGYTF. As DNA, the CDR3 is TGCAGCGCAACCTTCGGACAGGGGGCACGTGTGGGCTATGGCTACACCTTC.

V gene TRBV5-1 combines with J gene TRBJ2-3; either TRBD1 or TRBD2 may supply D (5 bases each). CDR1 is SGHRS, CDR2 YFSETQ, per germline. The CDR3 totals 16 residues. The V end was cut by 0 bases, the J end by 2 bases, with 13 bases between. This chain's CDR3 is CASSLGSGPNTDTQYF. The CDR3 DNA sequence: TGCGCCAGCAGCTTGGGTTCGGGGCCGAACACAGATACGCAGTATTTT.

This clonotype showed up many times. This sequence joins TRBV29-1 and TRBJ1-1; a possible D gene is TRBD1 (6 bases). CDR3 size: 12 residues. V lost 1 base, J lost 11 bases, and 14 bases lay in between. Germline V gene data show CDR1 as SQVTM and CDR2 as ANQGSEA. The CDR3 spells CSVEGGGRGAFF. The CDR3 nucleotides are TGCAGCGTTGAAGGGGGGGGGCGTGGGGCTTTCTTT.

This clonotype was observed a few times. This chain joins TRBV2 and TRBJ2-3; D gene uncertain. Trimming removed 8 bases from V and 4 bases from J, with 1 base in between. Germline-derived CDR1 and CDR2 are SNHLY and FYNNEI. The CDR3 is 9 amino acids. DNA for the CDR3: TGTGCCAGCTCAGATACGCAGTATTTT. Its protein is CASSDTQYF.

There are many counts of this clonotype. The rearrangement uses TRBV4-1 and TRBJ2-1; D is unclear. Germline V gene data show CDR1 as MGHRA and CDR2 as YSYEKL. The CDR3 length is 12 residues. The V end lost 1 base, the J end lost 5 bases, and 3 bases lay between the germline ends. The CDR3 nucleotides are TGCGCCAGCAGCCAAGGGGACAATGAGCAGTTCTTC. As protein: CASSQGDNEQFF.

Concerning this clonotype itself: This CDR3 is missing its conserved last phenylalanine or tryptophan, likely due to a read error. This sequence joins TRBV7-2 and TRBJ2-1; unclear D gene. CDR1 is SGHTA and CDR2 is FQGNSA in the germline V gene. The CDR3 is made up of 13 amino acids. V was trimmed by 1 base and J by 7 bases, leaving 8 bases between them. The CDR3 spells CASSLGGRNEQFL. In DNA, the CDR3 is TGTGCCAGCAGCTTAGGCGGCAGGAATGAGCAGTTCCTC.

The V gene is TRBV20-1, the J gene TRBJ2-1; 12 bases map to TRBD2. This CDR3 has 15 amino acids. Germline V gene sequence: CDR1 DFQATT, CDR2 SNEGSKA (reference sequence). After removal of 1 base from V and 6 bases from J, the junction contained 4 bases not matched to a gene. The CDR3 DNA follows: TGCAGTGCTAGAGTACTGACTAGCGGGAGCAATGAGCAGTTCTTC. Translation gives CSARVLTSGSNEQFF.

In its sample, this clonotype was seen a few times. This chain uses TRBV19 with TRBJ2-5; D perhaps matches TRBD2 (5 bases). Germline CDR1 is LNHDA and CDR2 is SQIVND (reference sequence). V was cut by 3 bases and J by 3 bases, with 11 bases left in between. The CDR3 has 14 amino acids. The CDR3: CASSMEAAEETQYF. The CDR3 nucleotides are TGTGCCAGTAGTATGGAGGCGGCAGAAGAGACCCAGTACTTC.

This clonotype was detected only a few times. The chain is built from TRBV6-5 and TRBJ1-1; TRBD1 agrees at 8 bases. This CDR3 comprises 14 residues. J was trimmed by 6 bases and V by 6 bases; bases with no gene match: 9. Germline lookup yields CDR1 MNHEY and CDR2 SVGAGI. The DNA for the CDR3 is TGTGCCAGCAGCTCAGGACAGGGTTTTCCTGAAGCTTTCTTT. This codes for CASSSGQGFPEAFF.

Comments on this clonotype: Without the conserved terminal phenylalanine or tryptophan, this CDR3 likely stems from a read error. This chain connects TRBV29-1 to TRBJ2-3; D is undetermined. Germline CDR1 is SQVTM and CDR2 is ANQGSEA. The CDR3 runs to 13 residues. Deletions cut 4 bases from V and 1 base from J, with 9 bases between. The CDR3, as DNA: TGCAGCGTTGTTATACCGGGCACAGATACGCAGTATTCT. Amino acids: CSVVIPGTDTQYS.